The present T cell receptor beta chain was sequenced within a study of blood T cell repertoires in COVID-19. Study-level information: Sites in the United States, Italy and Spain provided acute and convalescent COVID-19 samples. PBMCs, B-cell-depleted T cells, or T cells were the source of the cDNA or gDNA that made up the material.

How the authors handled the data: Scientists estimated how many nucleated cells there were by amplifying reference gene primers. Some clones are missing from TCRdb's copy, which holds only in-frame ones; the method was immunoSEQ multiplex PCR. V and J calls and clone size are given by that table; D and trimming were obtained from the DNA. The data contain under 200,000 clones, approximately 87% of them seen just once; the ten biggest clones take up 11%. Trimming at V came to 3 bases and at J to 3 bases, leaving 2 bases not matched to a gene. This CDR3 spans 15 amino acids. Germline values: CDR1 SGHTA, CDR2 FQGTGA.

The specimen sequenced was peripheral blood. The rearrangement links TRBV7-3 to TRBJ1-4, with 9 bases aligning to TRBD1. The source of this sequence is a woman aged 55 to 70 with COVID-19, enrolled during active disease. CDR3 bases: TGTGCCAGCAGCTTGGGGACAGGGTCTAATGAAAAACTGTTTTTT. This sequence encodes CASSLGTGSNEKLFF.